These T cell receptor beta chains were read from a single sample in a study of OX40 agonist ivuxolimab in advanced cancers. Profiling relied on immunoSEQ multiplex PCR, and the TCRdb table lists in-frame clones only, not all of them. The data hold about 27,000 clones, with roughly four fifths observed a single time. This specimen was CD4+ or CD8+ T cells sorted from blood, taken in a trial of the OX40 agonist ivuxolimab. The receptor set was obtained from an adult with an advanced solid tumor such as melanoma, head and neck, liver or kidney cancer. CDR3s include the opening cysteine and the closing phenylalanine or tryptophan. D genes are given only for firm matches.

>-|TRBV11-1|TRBJ1-4
CASSLGGTGSNEKLFF
>-|TRBV27|TRBJ2-3
CASGVSTDTQYF
>TRBD1|TRBV27|TRBJ2-7
CASSPHPTGGAYEQYF
>TRBD1|TRBV11-2|TRBJ2-5
CASSSGTGVRETQYF
>-|TRBV27|TRBJ1-5
CASSLRGGNQPQHF
>TRBD2|TRBV30|TRBJ2-5
CAWDLAGGPRETQYF
>TRBD1|TRBV11-2|TRBJ2-7
CASSSPGDRPYEQYF
>-|TRBV7-9|TRBJ1-5
CASGSDISNQPQHF
>-|TRBV6-6|TRBJ1-3
CASSYKESSGNTIYF
>TRBD2|TRBV27|TRBJ2-3
CASSSLGTSGHTDTQYF
>-|TRBV5-1|TRBJ2-1
CASSFGRVSYNEQFF
>-|TRBV5-5|TRBJ1-2
CASSFTNYGYTF
>TRBD2|TRBV4-3|TRBJ2-7
CASSQGVPAGDYEQYF
>-|TRBV2|-
CASSDSYEQYF
>-|TRBV6-6|TRBJ2-7
CASSYSSFYEQYF
>-|TRBV19|TRBJ1-6
CASSIGGNSPLHF
>TRBD1|TRBV2|TRBJ1-3
CASIPGTGFSGNTIYF
>-|TRBV11-2|TRBJ2-3
CASSSLTGRNTDTQYF
>-|TRBV5-1|TRBJ1-2
CASSSTGATLNYGYTF
>TRBD2|TRBV7-9|TRBJ2-3
CASSLATSGDTDTQYF
>-|TRBV6-4|TRBJ1-2
CASSDSLANYGYTF
>-|TRBV7-3|TRBJ2-2
CASSLATANTGELFF
>-|TRBV27|TRBJ2-7
CASSFRESLYEQYF
>-|TRBV2|TRBJ1-1
CASYGNTEAFF
>-|TRBV7-9|TRBJ2-6
CASSHREPSGANVLTF
>-|TRBV9|TRBJ2-7
CASSVAPGEGYEQYF
>TRBD2|TRBV15|TRBJ2-1
CATSRLGLGSSYNEQFF
>-|TRBV28|TRBJ2-3
CASSFLAGTDTQYF
>-|TRBV6-5|TRBJ2-7
CASSYSWTYEQYF
>-|TRBV2|TRBJ1-1
CASRGGLEAFF
>-|TRBV15|TRBJ1-2
CATSPSVGDYYGYTF
>TRBD1|TRBV27|TRBJ2-1
CASSLSPGTGGLGNEQFF
>-|TRBV4-3|TRBJ1-3
CASSQDPRGAGNTIYF
>-|TRBV5-4|TRBJ1-1
CASSSTGVNTEAFF
>TRBD1|TRBV5-1|TRBJ1-3
CASSLTGAGPLSGNTIYF
>-|TRBV7-9|TRBJ2-7
CASSVGIHEQYF
>TRBD1|TRBV10-2|TRBJ1-1
CASKGQGGTEAFF
>-|TRBV14|TRBJ2-3
CASSQGVYYTDTQYF
>-|TRBV27|TRBJ2-7
CASSFFGGSSYEQYF
>TRBD1|TRBV5-1|TRBJ2-3
CASSLEGQHTDTQYF
>TRBD1|TRBV2|TRBJ2-3
CASSTPDRGTDTQYF
>-|TRBV29-1|TRBJ2-2
CSVEWRGVAGELFF
>-|TRBV27|-
CASRGTYEQYF
>-|TRBV11-2|TRBJ2-7
CASSLRHRLYEQYF
>TRBD1|TRBV6-6|TRBJ2-1
CASSYPAGGTEQFF
>-|TRBV27|TRBJ1-2
CASSLLPFYGYTF
>TRBD1|TRBV7-9|TRBJ2-3
CASSLGTGHTDTQYF
>TRBD1|TRBV7-2|TRBJ2-7
CASSLEPGGYYEQYF
>TRBD1|TRBV27|TRBJ1-2
CASSPGTGDYGYTF
>-|TRBV4-2|TRBJ1-1
CASSQISGGLNTEAFF
>-|TRBV5-4|TRBJ2-1
CASSFLGVAEQFF
>TRBD2|TRBV5-1|TRBJ2-1
CASSLAGAYNEQFF